The following is a T cell receptor beta chain sequence with its context. Its antigen is not known. TCRdb's copy holds only in-frame clones and misses some; the assay was immunoSEQ multiplex PCR. The data contain over 100,000 clones, 90% to 95% of them singletons. The data belong to a study of graft-versus-host responses after intestinal transplantation. Study-wide findings and caveats: Some GvH clones were seen earlier in gut or blood, suggesting intestinal origin.

The V and J ends lost 4 bases and 0 bases respectively, with 8 bases between them. Germline V gene data show CDR1 as MGHDK and CDR2 as SYGVNS. The CDR3 contains 14 residues. The sequence came from a human donor who was the organ donor for an intestinal transplant. The rearrangement links TRBV25-1 to TRBJ2-3, with TRBD2 as a possible D gene (6 bases). This specimen was unstimulated CD4+ T cells sorted from spleen or lymph node cells, taken before transplant. CDR3 bases: TGTGCCAGCAGTGCGGGGACTAGCACAGATACGCAGTATTTT. Translating gives CASSAGTSTDTQYF. Full variable domain (outside the CDR3, taken from reference TRBV25-1 and TRBJ2-3): EADIYQTPRYLVIGTGKKITLECSQTMGHDKMYWYQQDPGMELHLIHYSYGVNSTEKGDLSSESTVSRIRTEHFPLTLESARPSHTSQYLCASSAGTSTDTQYFGPGTRLTVL.